This T cell receptor (beta chain) came from a study of blood T cell repertoires in COVID-19 (dated by TCRdb to the early 2020s). For context, the study as a whole: Samples from collaborators originated in the United States, Italy and Spain and spanned both the acute and convalescent phases of COVID-19. Samples came from the ongoing ImmuneRACE study (first 160 participants) plus 1,254 subjects from 6 global collaborators. A de-identified subject ID, COVID-19 status, age in years and sex were almost always included in the sample metadata. Deeply sampled blood TCRbeta repertoires from subjects exposed to, actively infected with, or recovered from COVID-19 were included in the dataset. Where available, HLA class I and class II types were taken from metadata supplied by the sample provider and were not determined by assay-based typing. The repertoires were released in a freely available public database intended as a resource for research on the immune response to SARS-CoV-2. The material from the prospective study consisted of cDNA or gDNA derived from T cells, B-cell-depleted T cells, or PBMCs. Overall study results and their limits: How much clinical and demographic metadata was included differed by source and by participant, and the metadata was provided uncurated.

TCRbeta CDR3 regions were amplified from genomic DNA by means of the immunoSEQ Assay, a bias-controlled multiplex PCR. In the original analysis: The number of nucleated cells in each sample was estimated from the amplification of reference gene primers within the assay. To quantify the absolute abundance of each unique TCRbeta CDR3 rearrangement, sequence reads were collapsed and filtered. For each sample, productive Simpson clonality was calculated as the square root of Simpson's diversity index across productive rearrangements. Here the immuneACCESS table is served through TCRdb, limited to in-frame sequences with V and J called. Missing clones are a known gap in these copies; in checked studies unresolved V genes cover under half, and the rest lacks a known reason. V, J and clone size reflect that table, while D and trimming were determined from the DNA. The sample table lists some 670,000 clones, about 87% of them with a count of one. Approximately 0.3% of the sample is held by the ten biggest clonotypes.

Including the terminal cysteine and phenylalanine, the CDR3 comprises 12 residues. This entry keeps only the CDR3 DNA: 36 bases, framed from base 1. Looking up the germline V gene yields CDR1 SQVTM and CDR2 ANQGSEA. V was cut back by 7 bases and J by 4 bases, leaving a gap of 13 bases between them. In regard to this clone: The antigen this receptor binds is unknown. The input lacks base qualities; no much larger clone sits a single base away.

Each collaborating institution followed its own protocols to collect whole blood in K2EDTA tubes. Collaborator samples were shipped for TCRbeta analysis as frozen whole blood, isolated PBMCs, or DNA extracted from either sample type. The chain uses TRBV29-1 and TRBJ1-1; D gene: possibly TRBD1, on 5 matching bases. Input material: peripheral blood. This TCR derives from a woman younger than 30 with acute or convalescent COVID-19. The nucleotide sequence reads TGCAGCGGGGATAGGGGTGGCACTGAAGCTTTCTTT. Translated, this is CSGDRGGTEAFF.